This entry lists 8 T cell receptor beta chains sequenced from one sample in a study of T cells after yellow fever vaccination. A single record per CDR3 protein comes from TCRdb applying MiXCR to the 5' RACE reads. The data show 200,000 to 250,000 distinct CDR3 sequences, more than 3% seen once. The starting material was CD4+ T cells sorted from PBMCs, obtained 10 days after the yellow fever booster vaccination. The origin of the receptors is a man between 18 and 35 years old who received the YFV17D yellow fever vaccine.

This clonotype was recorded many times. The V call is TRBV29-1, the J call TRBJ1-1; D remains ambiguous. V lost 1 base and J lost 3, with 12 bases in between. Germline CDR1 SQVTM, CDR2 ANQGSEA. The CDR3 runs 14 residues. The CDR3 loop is CSVEGMGWDTEAFF. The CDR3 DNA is TGCAGCGTTGAAGGTATGGGATGGGACACTGAAGCTTTCTTT. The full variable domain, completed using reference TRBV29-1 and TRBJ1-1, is SAVISQKPSRDICQRGTSLTIQCQVDSQVTMMFWYRQQPGQSLTLIATANQGSEATYESGFVIDKFPISRPNLTFSTLTVSNMSPEDSSIYLCSVEGMGWDTEAFFGQGTRLTVV.

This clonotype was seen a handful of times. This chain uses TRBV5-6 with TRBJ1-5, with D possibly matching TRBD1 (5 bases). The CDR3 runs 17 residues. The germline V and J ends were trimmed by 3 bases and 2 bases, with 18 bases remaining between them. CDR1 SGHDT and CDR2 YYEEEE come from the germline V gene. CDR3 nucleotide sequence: TGTGCCAGCAGCTCCTCGCGGGACCGTGGGGGCAATCAGCCCCAGCATTTT. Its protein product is CASSSSRDRGGNQPQHF.

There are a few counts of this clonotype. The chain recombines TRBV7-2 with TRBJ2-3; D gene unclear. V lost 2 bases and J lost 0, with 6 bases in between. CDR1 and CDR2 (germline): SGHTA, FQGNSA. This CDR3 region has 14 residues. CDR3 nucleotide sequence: TGTGCCAGCAGCTTACCCAAGAGCACAGATACGCAGTATTTT. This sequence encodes CASSLPKSTDTQYF.

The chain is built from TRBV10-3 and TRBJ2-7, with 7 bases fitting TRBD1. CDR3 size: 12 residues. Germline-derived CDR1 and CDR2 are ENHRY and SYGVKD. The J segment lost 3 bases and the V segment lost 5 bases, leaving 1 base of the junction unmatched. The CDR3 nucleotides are TGTGCCATCAGTCCAGGGGGCTACGAGCAGTACTTC. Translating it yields CAISPGGYEQYF.

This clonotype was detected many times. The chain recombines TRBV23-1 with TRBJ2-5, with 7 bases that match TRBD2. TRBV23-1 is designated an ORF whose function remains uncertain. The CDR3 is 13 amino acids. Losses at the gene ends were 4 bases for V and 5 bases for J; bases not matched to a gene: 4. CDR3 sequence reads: CASSLWGGETQYF. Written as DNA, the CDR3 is TGCGCCAGCAGTCTGTGGGGGGGTGAGACCCAGTACTTC.

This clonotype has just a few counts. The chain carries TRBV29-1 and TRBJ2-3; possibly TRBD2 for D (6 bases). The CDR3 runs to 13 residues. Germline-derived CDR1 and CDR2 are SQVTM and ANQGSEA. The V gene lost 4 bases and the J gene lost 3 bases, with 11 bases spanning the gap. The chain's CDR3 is CSVVGGATDTQYF. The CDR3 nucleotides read TGCAGCGTTGTTGGCGGGGCGACAGATACGCAGTATTTT.

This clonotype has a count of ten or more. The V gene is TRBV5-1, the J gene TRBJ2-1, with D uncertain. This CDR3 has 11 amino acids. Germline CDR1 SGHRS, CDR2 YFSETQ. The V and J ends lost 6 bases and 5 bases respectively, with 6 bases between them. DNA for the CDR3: TGCGCCAGCATTGCCAACAATGAGCAGTTCTTC. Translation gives CASIANNEQFF.

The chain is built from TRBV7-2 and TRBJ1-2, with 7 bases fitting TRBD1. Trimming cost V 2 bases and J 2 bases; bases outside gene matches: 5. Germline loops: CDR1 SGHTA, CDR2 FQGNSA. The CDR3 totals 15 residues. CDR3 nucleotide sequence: TGTGCCAGCAGCTTAAGGGGACAGTCAAACTATGGCTACACCTTC. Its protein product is CASSLRGQSNYGYTF.